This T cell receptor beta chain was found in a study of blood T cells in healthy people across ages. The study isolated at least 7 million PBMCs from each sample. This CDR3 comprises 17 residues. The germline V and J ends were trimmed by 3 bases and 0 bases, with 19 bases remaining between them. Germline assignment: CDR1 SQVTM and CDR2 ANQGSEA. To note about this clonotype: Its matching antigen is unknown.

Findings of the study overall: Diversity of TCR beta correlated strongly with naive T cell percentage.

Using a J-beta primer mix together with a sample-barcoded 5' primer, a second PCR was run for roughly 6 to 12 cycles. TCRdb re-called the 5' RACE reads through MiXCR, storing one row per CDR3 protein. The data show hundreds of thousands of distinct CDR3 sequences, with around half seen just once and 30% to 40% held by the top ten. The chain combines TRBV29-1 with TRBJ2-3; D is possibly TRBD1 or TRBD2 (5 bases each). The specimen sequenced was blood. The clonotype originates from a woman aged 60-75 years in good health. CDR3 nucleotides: TGCAGCGTTGAGGGCGCAGGAGAGGGGTCTAGCACAGATACGCAGTATTTT. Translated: CSVEGAGEGSSTDTQYF.